A selection of T cell receptor beta chains follows, all from one sample in a study of shared clonotypes between healthy human individuals. Repertoires were generated with immunoSEQ multiplex PCR, while TCRdb's copy carries only in-frame clones and drops some. The data contain around 2,000,000 clones, approximately 94% of them singletons. Sample: naive CD8+ T cells sorted from blood. Every receptor here comes from a man younger than 35 in good health. CDR3s leave out the opening cysteine and the closing phenylalanine or tryptophan. Each record gives: V gene, CDR3 protein.

TRBV5-4,ASSLGLAESSYNEQF
TRBV29-1,SVVQPREDNQPQH
TRBV7-9,ATGGEKLF
TRBV18,ASSPPGLGDEQF
TRBV27,ASSLGAKGQF
TRBV29-1,SVEDPGGRAYEQY
TRBV5-1,ASSPGSGSYGELF
TRBV19,ASTGRRGDNEQF
TRBV7-8,ASSGVDGRNTEAF
TRBV7-9,ASSLSGLAGEDTQY
TRBV7-8,ASSLTSFYEQY
TRBV11-3,ASSLSGGSYNEQF
TRBV19,ASSRGEGTTEAF
TRBV9,ASSPRRAPSQEQY
TRBV7-9,ASSLVGQGASPLH
TRBV7-3,ASSSLPVHPRNTGELF
TRBV29-1,SVEQTTDTQY
TRBV30,AWSVPGDEAF
TRBV18,ASSPALDEQF
TRBV9,ASSTSDLHDEQY
TRBV29-1,SVAPGSLMNTEAF
TRBV28,ASSLGGGGTEAF
TRBV5-8,ASSPNVGNQPQH
TRBV28,ASSWVAGGLDEQF
TRBV5-6,ASSTSGSKETQY
TRBV5-5,ASSLGRPEQY
TRBV7-3,ASSPDSGGWYGYT
TRBV9,ASSVEGSGGQSTDTQY
TRBV7-8,ASSYPEGRGIDGYT
TRBV5-3,ARSPCPPETSYNEQF
TRBV4-3,ASSQDMLVDSYNEQF
TRBV7-9,ASSPTSGNSYNEQF
TRBV30,AGDRTGGNTIY
TRBV9,ASRPSGSVTDTQY
TRBV7-9,ASSLDGVPEAF
TRBV11-2,ASSLEGASTDTQY
TRBV11-2,ASSLGQGVYEQY
TRBV4-1,ASSRLGLQGYT
TRBV23-1,ASSRRDSSYEQY
TRBV5-4,ASSLDSGGSDTQY
TRBV9,ASSEGGARTEAF
TRBV4-1,ASSRLAGERANEQF
TRBV11-2,ASSSTGNTQY
TRBV2,ASSGTGGSSYEQY
TRBV7-2,ASSPTNFLNEQF